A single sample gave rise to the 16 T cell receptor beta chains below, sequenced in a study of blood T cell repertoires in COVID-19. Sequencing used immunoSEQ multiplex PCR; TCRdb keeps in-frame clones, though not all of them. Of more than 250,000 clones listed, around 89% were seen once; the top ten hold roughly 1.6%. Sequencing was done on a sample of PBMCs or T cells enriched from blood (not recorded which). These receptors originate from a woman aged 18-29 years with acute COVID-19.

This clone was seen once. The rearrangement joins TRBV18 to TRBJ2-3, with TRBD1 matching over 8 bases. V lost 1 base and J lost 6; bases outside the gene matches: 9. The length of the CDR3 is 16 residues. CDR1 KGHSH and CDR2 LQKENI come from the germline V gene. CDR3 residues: CASSPLGTGGSDTQYF. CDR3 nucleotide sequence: TGTGCCAGCTCACCACTGGGAACAGGGGGTTCTGATACGCAGTATTTT.

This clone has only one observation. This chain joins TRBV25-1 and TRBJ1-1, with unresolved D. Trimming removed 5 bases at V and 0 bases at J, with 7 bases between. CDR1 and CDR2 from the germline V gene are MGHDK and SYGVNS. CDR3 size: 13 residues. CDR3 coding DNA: TGTGCCAGCAGTCACGGAGTGAACACTGAAGCTTTCTTT. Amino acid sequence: CASSHGVNTEAFF.

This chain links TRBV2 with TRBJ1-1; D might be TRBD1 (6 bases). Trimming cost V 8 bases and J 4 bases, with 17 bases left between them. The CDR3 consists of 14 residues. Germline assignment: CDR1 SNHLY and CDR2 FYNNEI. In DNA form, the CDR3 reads TGTGCCAGCCACGGCCAGGGGAGGGGCACTGAAGCTTTCTTT. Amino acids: CASHGQGRGTEAFF.

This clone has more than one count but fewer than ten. The CDR3 reads CASSSAGISTDTQYF. The CDR3 DNA sequence: TGTGCCAGCAGCTCCGCGGGGATTAGCACAGATACGCAGTATTTT. The V and J genes are TRBV7-9 and TRBJ2-3; the D gene is possibly TRBD2 (6 bases). CDR1 is SEHNR, CDR2 FQNEAQ, per germline (reference sequence). The CDR3 is 15 amino acids. Trimming left V 4 bases short and J 0 bases short, with 11 bases between.

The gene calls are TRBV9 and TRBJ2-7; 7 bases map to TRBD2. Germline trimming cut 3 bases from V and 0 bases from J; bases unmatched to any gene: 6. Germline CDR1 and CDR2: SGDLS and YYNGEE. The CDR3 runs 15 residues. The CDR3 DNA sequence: TGTGCCAGCAGCGCAGAGCCTAGCGGCTCCTACGAGCAGTACTTC. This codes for CASSAEPSGSYEQYF.

The CDR3 protein is CASRPGGEFNEKLFF. In DNA, the CDR3 is TGTGCCAGCAGGCCGGGGGGGGAGTTTAATGAAAAACTGTTTTTT. The genes are TRBV5-4 and TRBJ1-4, with D possibly being TRBD1 (5 bases). V lost 5 bases to trimming and J lost 4 bases, with 15 bases between them. Germline CDR1 is SGHNT and CDR2 is YYREEE (reference sequence). This CDR3 spans 15 amino acids.

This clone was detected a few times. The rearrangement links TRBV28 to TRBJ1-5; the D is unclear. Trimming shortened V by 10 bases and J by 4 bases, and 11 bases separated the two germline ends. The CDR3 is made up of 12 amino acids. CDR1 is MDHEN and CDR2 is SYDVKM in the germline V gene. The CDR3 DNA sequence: TGTGCCACCCAGATGAATAATCAGCCCCAGCATTTT. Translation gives CATQMNNQPQHF.

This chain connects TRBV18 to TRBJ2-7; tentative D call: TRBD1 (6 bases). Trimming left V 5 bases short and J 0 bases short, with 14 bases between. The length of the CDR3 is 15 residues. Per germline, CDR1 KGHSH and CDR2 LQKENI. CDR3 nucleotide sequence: TGTGCCAGCTCAGAACTAGGACAGAACTCCTACGAGCAGTACTTC. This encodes CASSELGQNSYEQYF.

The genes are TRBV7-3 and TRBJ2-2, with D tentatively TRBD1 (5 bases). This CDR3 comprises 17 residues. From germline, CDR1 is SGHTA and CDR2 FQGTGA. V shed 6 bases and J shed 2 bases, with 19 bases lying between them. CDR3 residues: CASSHRPTGPNTGELFF. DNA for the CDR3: TGTGCCAGCAGTCACCGGCCTACAGGTCCCAACACCGGGGAGCTGTTTTTT. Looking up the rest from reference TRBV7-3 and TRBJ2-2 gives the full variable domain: GAGVSQTPSNKVTEKGKYVELRCDPISGHTALYWYRQSLGQGPEFLIYFQGTGAADDSGLPNDRFFAVRPEGSVSTLKIQRTERGDSAVYLCASSHRPTGPNTGELFFGEGSRLTVL.

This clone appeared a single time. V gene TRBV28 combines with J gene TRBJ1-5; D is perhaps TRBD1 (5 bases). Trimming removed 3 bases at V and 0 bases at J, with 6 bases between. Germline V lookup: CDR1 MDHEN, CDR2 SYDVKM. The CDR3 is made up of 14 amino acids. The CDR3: CASSFGGSNQPQHF. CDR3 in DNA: TGTGCCAGCAGTTTCGGGGGTAGCAATCAGCCCCAGCATTTT.

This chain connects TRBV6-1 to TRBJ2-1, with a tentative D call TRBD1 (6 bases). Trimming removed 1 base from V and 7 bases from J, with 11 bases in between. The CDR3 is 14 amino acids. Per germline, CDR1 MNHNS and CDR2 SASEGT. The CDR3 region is CASSEDNRANEQFF. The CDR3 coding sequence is TGTGCCAGCAGTGAAGATAACAGGGCTAATGAGCAGTTCTTC.

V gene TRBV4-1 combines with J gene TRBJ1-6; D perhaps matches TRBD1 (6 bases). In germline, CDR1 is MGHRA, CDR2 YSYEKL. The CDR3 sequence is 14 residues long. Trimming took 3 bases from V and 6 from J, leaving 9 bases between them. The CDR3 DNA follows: TGCGCCAGCAGCCAGTGGGGGCCTAATTCACCCCTCCACTTT. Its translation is CASSQWGPNSPLHF.

The CDR3 bases are TGTGCCTGGAGTGAAGGACTAGCGGTTCCCTCGGAGACCCAGTACTTC. Protein: CAWSEGLAVPSETQYF. This sequence joins TRBV30 and TRBJ2-5, with 10 nucleotides matching TRBD2. Trimming cost V 1 base and J 5 bases; bases outside gene matches: 10. Looked up from germline, CDR1 is GTSNPN and CDR2 is SVGIG (reference sequence). The CDR3 is 16 residues long.

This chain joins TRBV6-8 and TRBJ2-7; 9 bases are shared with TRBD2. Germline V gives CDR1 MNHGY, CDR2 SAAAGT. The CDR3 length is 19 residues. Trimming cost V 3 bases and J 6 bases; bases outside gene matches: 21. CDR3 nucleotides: TGTGCCAGCAGTTATTCGAGACACGTCGGGCGGGAGGGCCAATTCGAGCAGTACTTC. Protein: CASSYSRHVGREGQFEQYF.

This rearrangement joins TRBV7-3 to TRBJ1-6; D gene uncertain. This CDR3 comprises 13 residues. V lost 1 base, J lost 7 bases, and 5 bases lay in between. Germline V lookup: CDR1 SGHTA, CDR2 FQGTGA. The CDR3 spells CASSLILNSPLHF. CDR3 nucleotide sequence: TGTGCCAGCAGCTTAATCTTGAATTCACCCCTCCACTTT. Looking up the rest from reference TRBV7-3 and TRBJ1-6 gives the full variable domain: GAGVSQTPSNKVTEKGKYVELRCDPISGHTALYWYRQSLGQGPEFLIYFQGTGAADDSGLPNDRFFAVRPEGSVSTLKIQRTERGDSAVYLCASSLILNSPLHFGNGTRLTVT.

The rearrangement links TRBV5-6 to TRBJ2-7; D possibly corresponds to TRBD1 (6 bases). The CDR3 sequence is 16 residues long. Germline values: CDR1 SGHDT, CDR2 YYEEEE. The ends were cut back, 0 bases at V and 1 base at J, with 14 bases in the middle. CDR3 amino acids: CASSLVGTRESYEQYF. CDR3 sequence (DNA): TGTGCCAGCAGCTTGGTAGGGACAAGGGAATCCTACGAGCAGTACTTC.